Listed below are T cell receptor beta chains from one sample, sequenced in a study of long-term antiretroviral therapy in people with HIV. Profiled with immunoSEQ multiplex PCR; TCRdb holds only in-frame clones, not every one. The sample has over 5,500 clones, over 75% seen once. Source: unsorted PBMCs, taken 3.7 years after starting antiretroviral therapy. The receptor source for this set is a woman aged 45-59 years with HIV. The CDR3 runs from the conserved cysteine through the conserved F or W. The order of the fields is D gene, J gene, V gene, clone size, CDR3 DNA, CDR3 protein. D genes are given only for firm matches. Rows give clone size only sometimes, using once, few, many, or a class for an expanded clone.

D gene: .; J gene: TRBJ1-2; V gene: TRBV5-5; clone size: .; CDR3 DNA: TGTGCCAGCACCACTCTGATGACAGCTAACTATGGCTACACCTTC; CDR3 protein: CASTTLMTANYGYTF
D gene: TRBD2; J gene: TRBJ2-7; V gene: TRBV7-9; clone size: .; CDR3 DNA: TGTGCCAGCAGCTCTTCAGCGGGAGATCAGGACGAGCAGTACTTC; CDR3 protein: CASSSSAGDQDEQYF
D gene: TRBD2; J gene: TRBJ2-3; V gene: TRBV7-9; clone size: .; CDR3 DNA: TGTGCCGTTAGCGGGAGGGCTAGCACAGATACGCAGTATTTT; CDR3 protein: CAVSGRASTDTQYF
D gene: TRBD2; J gene: TRBJ2-7; V gene: TRBV13; clone size: .; CDR3 DNA: TGTGCCAGCAGCGTCCGGACTAGCAGCTCCTACGAGCAGTACTTC; CDR3 protein: CASSVRTSSSYEQYF
D gene: .; J gene: TRBJ2-1; V gene: TRBV28; clone size: .; CDR3 DNA: TGTGCCAGCACCTCGGACAGTGAGCAGTTCTTC; CDR3 protein: CASTSDSEQFF
D gene: .; J gene: TRBJ2-2; V gene: TRBV27; clone size: .; CDR3 DNA: TGTGCCAGCAGTTTAAACTTACACACCGGGGAGCTGTTTTTT; CDR3 protein: CASSLNLHTGELFF
D gene: .; J gene: TRBJ1-1; V gene: TRBV6-5; clone size: .; CDR3 DNA: TGTGCCAGCGTGGGGGTTAACACTGAAGCTTTCTTT; CDR3 protein: CASVGVNTEAFF
D gene: .; J gene: TRBJ1-5; V gene: TRBV5-8; clone size: .; CDR3 DNA: TGTGCCAGCAGCCCAGGGGTTGCACACAATCAGCCCCAGCATTTT; CDR3 protein: CASSPGVAHNQPQHF
D gene: .; J gene: TRBJ2-3; V gene: TRBV27; clone size: few; CDR3 DNA: TGTGCCAGCAGTTTATTGGGGTCCCTAAGCACAGATACGCAGTATTTT; CDR3 protein: CASSLLGSLSTDTQYF
D gene: TRBD2; J gene: TRBJ2-1; V gene: TRBV19; clone size: .; CDR3 DNA: TGTGCCAGCCGCGCGGGACTAAATTTTGGCAATGAGCAGTTCTTC; CDR3 protein: CASRAGLNFGNEQFF
D gene: .; J gene: TRBJ2-1; V gene: TRBV5-4; clone size: .; CDR3 DNA: TGTGCCAGCAGCTTGGTAGGGGAAGGCCCCCCCAATGAGCAGTTCTTC; CDR3 protein: CASSLVGEGPPNEQFF
D gene: TRBD1; J gene: TRBJ1-1; V gene: TRBV6-5; clone size: .; CDR3 DNA: TGTGCCAGCAGTTATACAGGGGGCGGAGCTGAAGCTTTCTTT; CDR3 protein: CASSYTGGGAEAFF
D gene: .; J gene: TRBJ1-1; V gene: TRBV6-5; clone size: .; CDR3 DNA: TGTGCCAGCAGTTACTCCCCCGCCACTGAAGCTTTCTTT; CDR3 protein: CASSYSPATEAFF
D gene: TRBD2; J gene: TRBJ2-2; V gene: TRBV29-1; clone size: .; CDR3 DNA: TGCAGCGTTGAAGCGGGAGGTACCGATCGAAAATTAAACACCGGGGAGCTGTTTTTT; CDR3 protein: CSVEAGGTDRKLNTGELFF
D gene: .; J gene: TRBJ2-5; V gene: TRBV2; clone size: .; CDR3 DNA: TGTGCCAGCAGTGCAGGGGGCGCGGGGGGAGAGACCCAGTACTTC; CDR3 protein: CASSAGGAGGETQYF
D gene: .; J gene: TRBJ2-3; V gene: TRBV21-1; clone size: .; CDR3 DNA: TGTGCCAGCAACAATAGTCCCGCGGAGAGAACGGGAGTTATTCAGGATACGCAGTATTTT; CDR3 protein: CASNNSPAERTGVIQDTQYF
D gene: .; J gene: TRBJ2-2; V gene: TRBV7-2; clone size: .; CDR3 DNA: TGTGCCAGCAGCTTGAGACGGGTGAACACCGGGGAGCTGTTTTTT; CDR3 protein: CASSLRRVNTGELFF
D gene: .; J gene: TRBJ2-2; V gene: TRBV25-1; clone size: .; CDR3 DNA: TGTGCCAGCAGTGGGGCAGGGTACACCGGGGAGCTGTTTTTT; CDR3 protein: CASSGAGYTGELFF
D gene: .; J gene: TRBJ2-2; V gene: TRBV6-6; clone size: .; CDR3 DNA: TGTGCCAGCAGTCCCAAGTTTGACGGGGAGCTGTTTTTT; CDR3 protein: CASSPKFDGELFF
D gene: TRBD2; J gene: TRBJ2-1; V gene: TRBV19; clone size: .; CDR3 DNA: TGTGCCAGTAGTAACTCGGGACTAGCGAACAATGAGCAGTTCTTC; CDR3 protein: CASSNSGLANNEQFF